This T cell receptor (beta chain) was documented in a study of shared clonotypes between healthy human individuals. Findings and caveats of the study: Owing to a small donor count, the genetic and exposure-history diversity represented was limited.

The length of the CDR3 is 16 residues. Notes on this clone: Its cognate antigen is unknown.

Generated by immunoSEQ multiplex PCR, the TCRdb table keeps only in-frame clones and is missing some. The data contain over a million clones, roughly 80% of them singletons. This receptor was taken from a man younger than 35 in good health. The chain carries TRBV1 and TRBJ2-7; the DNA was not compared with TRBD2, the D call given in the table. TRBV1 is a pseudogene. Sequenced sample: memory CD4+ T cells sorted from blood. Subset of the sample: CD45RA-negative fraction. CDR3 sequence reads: CTSRGVAGGQCAEQYF. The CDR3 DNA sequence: TGCACCAGCAGAGGGGTAGCGGGAGGTCAGTGCGCCGAGCAGTACTTC.